These 27 T cell receptor beta chains were all obtained from the same sample, sequenced in a study of blood T cell repertoires in COVID-19. The data were produced by immunoSEQ multiplex PCR, yet TCRdb's version contains in-frame clones alone and is incomplete. The repertoire holds 20,000 to 25,000 clones, approximately 90% seen once, with about 7.8% in the top ten. Sequencing was carried out using peripheral blood. These receptors came from a woman aged 55-70 years with active COVID-19.

The chain couples TRBV19 to TRBJ1-2; 8 bases line up with TRBD1. The germline V gene has CDR1 LNHDA and CDR2 SQIVND (reference sequence). V was clipped by 3 bases and J by 8 bases; unmatched bases: 5. The CDR3 spans 13 residues. Here the CDR3 DNA reads TGTGCCAGTAGTATGACAGGGGTGGAAGGCTACACCTTC. Amino acid sequence: CASSMTGVEGYTF. The variable domain in full, with the rest retrieved from reference TRBV19 and TRBJ1-2, is DGGITQSPKYLFRKEGQNVTLSCEQNLNHDAMYWYRQDPGQGLRLIYYSQIVNDFQKGDIAEGYSVSREKKESFPLTVTSAQKNPTAFYLCASSMTGVEGYTFGSGTRLTVV.

The chain uses TRBV5-1 and TRBJ1-5, with 8 nucleotides matching TRBD1. The ends lost 0 bases at V and 6 bases at J; junction bases unmatched: 5. From germline, CDR1 is SGHRS and CDR2 YFSETQ. The CDR3 is 15 amino acids. The CDR3 is CASSLDPGGTQPQHF. CDR3 DNA sequence: TGCGCCAGCAGCTTGGATCCAGGGGGCACTCAGCCCCAGCATTTT.

This chain uses TRBV6-5 with TRBJ1-3, with D possibly matching TRBD1 (5 bases). Trimming pared 5 bases from V and 2 bases from J, leaving 10 bases between. This CDR3 spans 14 amino acids. Germline CDR1 reads MNHEY; CDR2 reads SVGAGI. The CDR3 is CASSRQGPGNTIYF. The CDR3 DNA reads as TGTGCCAGCAGTCGGCAGGGTCCTGGAAACACCATATATTTT.

The V and J genes are TRBV6-5 and TRBJ1-5, with a weak D call TRBD1 (5 bases). The CDR3 is made up of 15 amino acids. The V end was cut by 8 bases, the J end by 5 bases, with 19 bases between. From germline, CDR1 is MNHEY and CDR2 SVGAGI. The CDR3 spells CASHTPQGWDQPQHF. The CDR3, as DNA: TGTGCCAGCCACACACCGCAGGGTTGGGATCAGCCCCAGCATTTT.

This rearrangement joins TRBV10-3 to TRBJ1-2; TRBD1 aligns across 7 bases. This CDR3 is built from 16 residues. Losses at the gene ends were 4 bases for V and 3 bases for J; bases not matched to a gene: 11. The germline gives CDR1 ENHRY, CDR2 SYGVKD. The CDR3 reads CAISGEGAGMDYGYTF. Here the CDR3 DNA reads TGTGCCATCAGTGGAGAGGGGGCAGGGATGGACTATGGCTACACCTTC.

The rearrangement links TRBV7-2 to TRBJ1-6; D call uncertain. With 2 bases removed from V and 7 bases from J, the gap between germline ends came to 6 bases. CDR1 is SGHTA and CDR2 is FQGNSA in the germline V gene. The CDR3 sequence is 13 residues long. The CDR3 DNA sequence: TGTGCCAGCAGCTTACGGTCAAATTCACCCCTCCACTTT. It codes for CASSLRSNSPLHF. The full variable domain, rest sourced from reference TRBV7-2 and TRBJ1-6, is GAGVSQSPSNKVTEKGKDVELRCDPISGHTALYWYRQSLGQGLEFLIYFQGNSAPDKSGLPSDRFSAERTGGSVSTLTIQRTQQEDSAVYLCASSLRSNSPLHFGNGTRLTVT.

Comments on this clone: The junction departs from the called germline gene at one end, perhaps through a read error. Here the CDR3 reads CATSGQGTMGEQFF. CDR3 nucleotide sequence: TGCGCCACCAGCGGGCAGGGGACAATGGGTGAGCAGTTCTTC. V and J are TRBV5-1 and TRBJ2-1; D is tentatively TRBD1 or TRBD2 (6 bases each). CDR3 length: 14 amino acids. CDR1 SGHRS and CDR2 YFSETQ come from the germline V gene.

This chain uses TRBV9 with TRBJ1-3; 9 bases line up with TRBD1. Looked up from germline, CDR1 is SGDLS and CDR2 is YYNGEE. The V and J ends lost 3 bases and 0 bases, in that order; junction bases with no gene match: 10. The CDR3 is 18 residues long. CDR3 loop: CASSGRGQGPSSGNTIYF. CDR3 coding DNA: TGTGCCAGCAGCGGGAGGGGACAGGGCCCAAGCTCTGGAAACACCATATATTTT. The variable domain in full, with the rest retrieved from reference TRBV9 and TRBJ1-3, is DSGVTQTPKHLITATGQRVTLRCSPRSGDLSVYWYQQSLDQGLQFLIQYYNGEERAKGNILERFSAQQFPDLHSELNLSSLELGDSALYFCASSGRGQGPSSGNTIYFGEGSWLTVV.

The chain couples TRBV11-2 to TRBJ2-7; 7 nucleotides match TRBD2. The trim removed 3 bases at V and 4 bases at J, leaving 3 bases unmatched. CDR1 is SGHAT and CDR2 is FQNNGV in the germline V gene. The CDR3 has 13 amino acids. The CDR3 sequence: CASSLASGYEQYF. CDR3 DNA: TGTGCCAGCAGCTTGGCTAGCGGTTACGAGCAGTACTTC.

This clone appeared once. The chain links TRBV24-1 to TRBJ2-4; 7 nucleotides agree with TRBD1. Germline values: CDR1 KGHDR, CDR2 SFDVKD. V was pared by 0 bases and J by 0 bases, with 7 bases of the junction left unmatched. The CDR3 is made up of 18 amino acids. The CDR3 reads CATSDLSTGVSAKNIQYF. Here the CDR3 DNA reads TGTGCCACCAGTGATTTGTCAACAGGGGTCTCAGCCAAAAACATTCAGTACTTC.

This clone appeared a few times. This chain links TRBV27 with TRBJ2-7; 9 bases are shared with TRBD1. The trim removed 5 bases at V and 4 bases at J, leaving 9 bases unmatched. CDR1 MNHEY and CDR2 SMNVEV come from the germline V gene (reference sequence). CDR3 length equals 15 residues. CDR3 protein: CASSPRTGAWYEQYF. DNA for the CDR3: TGTGCCAGCAGTCCCAGGACAGGGGCATGGTACGAGCAGTACTTC.

V is TRBV12-3 or TRBV12-4 and J is TRBJ1-2; TRBD1 agrees at 9 bases. The CDR3 runs 12 residues. V shed 6 bases, J shed 10 bases, and the junction held 6 bases outside the gene matches. The CDR3 protein is CASRLGTGYYTF. The DNA of the CDR3 is TGTGCCAGCAGGTTGGGGACAGGGTACTACACCTTC.

J is TRBJ1-1 and V is TRBV9; no firm D call. Looked up from germline, CDR1 is SGDLS and CDR2 is YYNGEE. Trimming stripped 4 bases from V and 3 bases from J, with 16 bases between. The CDR3 runs 15 residues. This chain's CDR3 is CASSSSEGFYTEAFF. For the CDR3, the DNA is TGTGCCAGCAGCTCTAGCGAGGGTTTTTACACTGAAGCTTTCTTT. Together with reference TRBV9 and TRBJ1-1, the CDR3 gives the full variable domain: DSGVTQTPKHLITATGQRVTLRCSPRSGDLSVYWYQQSLDQGLQFLIQYYNGEERAKGNILERFSAQQFPDLHSELNLSSLELGDSALYFCASSSSEGFYTEAFFGQGTRLTVV.

This clone was seen only once. The junction departs from germline at one end; a sequencing error may be responsible. The chain has TRBV7-7 and TRBJ2-3; possible D gene TRBD2, 5 bases. CDR1 SSHAT and CDR2 FNYEAQ come from the germline V gene (reference sequence). The CDR3 runs 13 residues. The DNA of the CDR3 is TGTGCTAGCAGCTTGACGGGGACAGATACGCAGTATTTT. Translating it yields CASSLTGTDTQYF.

The V and J genes are TRBV10-3 and TRBJ1-5; D might be TRBD1 (6 bases). The length of the CDR3 is 17 residues. V was pared by 0 bases and J by 4 bases, with 16 bases between. Germline lookup yields CDR1 ENHRY and CDR2 SYGVKD. The chain's CDR3 is CAISESFGGAGNQPQHF. Written as DNA, the CDR3 is TGTGCCATCAGTGAGTCGTTTGGGGGGGCGGGAAATCAGCCCCAGCATTTT.

The J gene is TRBJ2-5, the V gene TRBV7-9; TRBD2 agrees at 7 bases. V lost 4 bases, J lost 5 bases, and 13 bases stayed unmatched. Looked up from germline, CDR1 is SEHNR and CDR2 is FQNEAQ (reference sequence). CDR3 length: 16 residues. CDR3 amino acids: CASSSRSSGRLETQYF. The DNA for the CDR3 is TGTGCCAGCAGCTCCCGGTCTAGCGGACGTCTGGAGACCCAGTACTTC. Full variable domain (missing parts from reference TRBV7-9 and TRBJ2-5): DTGVSQNPRHKITKRGQNVTFRCDPISEHNRLYWYRQTLGQGPEFLTYFQNEAQLEKSRLLSDRFSAERPKGSFSTLEIQRTEQGDSAMYLCASSSRSSGRLETQYFGPGTRLLVL.

J is TRBJ2-3 and V is TRBV9; D might be TRBD1 (5 bases). The V gene's germline CDR1 is SGDLS and CDR2 YYNGEE. This CDR3 is built from 15 residues. Trimming stripped 0 bases from V and 5 bases from J, with 13 bases between. CDR3 loop: CASSVVQGWGDTQYF. CDR3 sequence (DNA): TGTGCCAGCAGCGTAGTGCAGGGATGGGGAGATACGCAGTATTTT. Full variable domain (missing parts from reference TRBV9 and TRBJ2-3): DSGVTQTPKHLITATGQRVTLRCSPRSGDLSVYWYQQSLDQGLQFLIQYYNGEERAKGNILERFSAQQFPDLHSELNLSSLELGDSALYFCASSVVQGWGDTQYFGPGTRLTVL.

The J gene is TRBJ2-7, the V gene TRBV11-2, with 9 bases identical to TRBD1. Germline V gene lookup returns CDR1 SGHAT and CDR2 FQNNGV. Germline trimming cut 5 bases from V and 0 bases from J; bases unmatched to any gene: 5. This CDR3 comprises 15 residues. The CDR3 loop is CASSAGTGSSYEQYF. Written as DNA, the CDR3 is TGTGCCAGCAGCGCCGGGACAGGGAGCTCCTACGAGCAGTACTTC.

The J gene is TRBJ1-1, the V gene TRBV5-6; no definite D call. Trimming removed 2 bases at V and 8 bases at J, with 7 bases between. The CDR3 has 11 amino acids. Per germline, CDR1 SGHDT and CDR2 YYEEEE. The CDR3: CASSLRTEAFF. CDR3 DNA: TGTGCCAGCAGCTTACGAACAGAAGCTTTCTTT. Full variable domain (remainder filled in from reference TRBV5-6 and TRBJ1-1): DAGVTQSPTHLIKTRGQQVTLRCSPKSGHDTVSWYQQALGQGPQFIFQYYEEEERQRGNFPDRFSGHQFPNYSSELNVNALLLGDSALYLCASSLRTEAFFGQGTRLTVV.

The genes are TRBV25-1 and TRBJ1-4; no firm D call. The CDR3 loop spans 15 amino acids. Germline assignment: CDR1 MGHDK and CDR2 SYGVNS. Trimming pared 3 bases from V and 4 bases from J, leaving 12 bases between. The CDR3 DNA sequence: TGTGCCAGCAGTGAGACGGTGGGAGTTAATGAAAAACTGTTTTTT. Translating it yields CASSETVGVNEKLFF.

V gene TRBV7-9 combines with J gene TRBJ1-2; 9 bases are shared with TRBD1. Germline V gene data show CDR1 as SEHNR and CDR2 as FQNEAQ (reference sequence). V was pared by 2 bases and J by 2 bases, with 3 bases of the junction left unmatched. This CDR3 comprises 15 residues. The CDR3 nucleotides read TGTGCCAGCAGCTTACAGACAGGGGGGAACTATGGCTACACCTTC. It is translated as CASSLQTGGNYGYTF.

The chain employs TRBV10-3 and TRBJ1-1, with D possibly being TRBD1 (5 bases). Trimming took 0 bases from V and 1 from J, leaving 9 bases between them. Germline V lookup: CDR1 ENHRY, CDR2 SYGVKD. The length of the CDR3 is 15 residues. The CDR3 sequence: CAISESGLPNTEAFF. CDR3 bases: TGTGCCATCAGTGAGTCGGGGCTACCGAACACTGAAGCTTTCTTT.

The chain joins TRBV5-6 to TRBJ2-5; D is ambiguous. The V gene's germline CDR1 is SGHDT and CDR2 YYEEEE. Trimming removed 4 bases at V and 6 bases at J, with 22 bases between. The CDR3 totals 16 residues. CDR3 sequence reads: CASSGRRSRSYQTQYF. DNA of the CDR3: TGTGCCAGCAGCGGCCGGCGTAGTCGGAGTTATCAGACCCAGTACTTC.

The rearrangement links TRBV7-9 to TRBJ2-1; a possible D gene is TRBD1 (6 bases). This CDR3 region has 13 residues. V dropped 6 bases and J dropped 9 bases, with 15 bases sitting between them. Germline CDR1 is SEHNR and CDR2 is FQNEAQ (reference sequence). The CDR3 region has the DNA TGTGCCAGCAGATATACAGGGTCTGGTGAGCAGTTCTTC. It translates to CASRYTGSGEQFF.

The rearrangement uses TRBV6-5 and TRBJ1-2; 9 bases fit TRBD1. CDR3 size: 15 residues. CDR1 is MNHEY and CDR2 is SVGAGI in the germline V gene. V was pared by 10 bases and J by 6 bases, with 15 bases of the junction left unmatched. This CDR3 is CAIQYLPGQGHGYTF. The CDR3 DNA reads TGTGCCATTCAGTACCTCCCGGGACAGGGACATGGCTACACCTTC.

The genes are TRBV12-5 and TRBJ1-1; tentatively, D is TRBD1 (5 bases). Germline-derived CDR1 and CDR2 are LGHNT and FRNRAP. The CDR3 is made up of 14 amino acids. The V end lost 8 bases, the J end lost 2 bases, and 15 bases lay between the germline ends. The CDR3 is CASRGADLNTEAFF. The CDR3 region has the DNA TGTGCTAGTAGGGGCGCGGACCTAAACACTGAAGCTTTCTTT.

The chain has TRBV3-1 (or the pseudogene TRBV3-2) and TRBJ2-7; D perhaps matches TRBD2 (5 bases). Per the germline V gene, CDR1 is LGHDT and CDR2 is YNNKEL (reference sequence). This CDR3 spans 12 amino acids. The V end lost 2 bases, the J end lost 7 bases, and 9 bases lay between the germline ends. The CDR3: CASSQSRREQYF. The DNA for the CDR3 is TGTGCCAGCAGCCAAAGCAGGAGGGAGCAGTACTTC.